The present T cell receptor (beta chain) was sequenced within a study of blood T cell repertoires in COVID-19. Across the study: COVID-19 samples from acute and convalescent phases originated in the United States, Italy and Spain.

Generated by immunoSEQ multiplex PCR, the TCRdb table keeps only in-frame clones and is missing some. The sample includes under 300,000 clones, around 90% seen only once; the top ten take approximately 2.4%. Trimming took 8 bases from V and 5 from J; bases not matched to a gene: 14. CDR3 length equals 16 residues. The germline gives CDR1 LGHNA, CDR2 YNFKEQ. Cohorts were based on clinical histories the participants reported. The rearrangement joins TRBV4-2 to TRBJ2-1, with TRBD2 matching 8 bases. Sequencing input: PBMCs or T cells enriched from blood (not recorded which). This sequence originates from a woman in her thirties or forties with acute COVID-19. The chain's CDR3 is CASAPSRGGLNNEQFF. For the CDR3, the DNA is TGTGCCAGCGCCCCCAGCCGGGGGGGCCTCAACAATGAGCAGTTCTTC.